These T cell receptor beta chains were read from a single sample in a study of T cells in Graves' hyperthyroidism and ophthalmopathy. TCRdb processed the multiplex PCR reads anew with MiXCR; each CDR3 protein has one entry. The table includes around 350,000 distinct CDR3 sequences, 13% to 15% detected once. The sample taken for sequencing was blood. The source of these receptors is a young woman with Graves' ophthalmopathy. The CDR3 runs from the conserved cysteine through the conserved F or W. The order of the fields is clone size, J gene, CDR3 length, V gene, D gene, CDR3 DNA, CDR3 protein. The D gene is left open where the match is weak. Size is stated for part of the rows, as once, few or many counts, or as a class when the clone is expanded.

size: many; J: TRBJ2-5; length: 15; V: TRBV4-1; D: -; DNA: TGCGCCAGCAGCCAGGATGGAGTCTACGCTGAGACCCAGTACTTC; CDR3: CASSQDGVYAETQYF
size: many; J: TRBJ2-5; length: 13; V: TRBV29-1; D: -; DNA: TGCAGCGTTGAGCCCTCCCGGGGTGAGACCCAGTACTTC; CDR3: CSVEPSRGETQYF
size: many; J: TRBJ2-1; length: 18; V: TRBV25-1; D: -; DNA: TGTGCCAGCAGTGAATGGGGGTCAAGGGGTTCGTCGTACAATGAGCAGTTCTTC; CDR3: CASSEWGSRGSSYNEQFF
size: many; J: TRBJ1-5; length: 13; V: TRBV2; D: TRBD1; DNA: TGTGCCAGCAAGGCAGGGGGGCTCCAGCCCCAGCATTTT; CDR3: CASKAGGLQPQHF
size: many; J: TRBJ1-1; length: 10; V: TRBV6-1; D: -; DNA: TGTGCCAGCAGAGGGCCGGAAGCTTTCTTT; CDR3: CASRGPEAFF
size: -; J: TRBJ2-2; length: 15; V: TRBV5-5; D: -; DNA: TGTGCCAGCAGCTTAGGAGTTTTCAACACCGGGGAGCTGTTTTTT; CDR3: CASSLGVFNTGELFF
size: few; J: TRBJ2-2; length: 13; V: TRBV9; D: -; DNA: TGTGCCAGCAGCGTAGGGAACGACGGGGAGCTGTTTTTT; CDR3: CASSVGNDGELFF
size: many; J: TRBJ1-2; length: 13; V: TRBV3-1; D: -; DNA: TGTGCCAGCAGCCACTTACAGGGATATGGCTACACCTTC; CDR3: CASSHLQGYGYTF
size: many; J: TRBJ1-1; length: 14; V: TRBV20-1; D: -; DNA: TGCAGTGCTAGACCAGACAGGATAAACACTGAAGCTTTCTTT; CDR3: CSARPDRINTEAFF
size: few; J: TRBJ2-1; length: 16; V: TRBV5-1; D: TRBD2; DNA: TGCGCCAGCAGCTTGGTGAGTCTAGCGGGTGCCAATGAGCAGTTCTTC; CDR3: CASSLVSLAGANEQFF
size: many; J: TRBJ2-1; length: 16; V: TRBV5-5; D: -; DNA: TGTGCCAGCAGCACTACTGGCGTGGGTGATTACAATGAGCAGTTCTTC; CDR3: CASSTTGVGDYNEQFF
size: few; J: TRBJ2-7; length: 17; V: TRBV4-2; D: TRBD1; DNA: TGTGCCAGCAGCCAAGCGACAGGGGGGGTCCTCCCCTACGAGCAGTACTTC; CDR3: CASSQATGGVLPYEQYF
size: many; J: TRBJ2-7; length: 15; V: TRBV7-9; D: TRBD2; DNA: TGTGCCAGCAGCTTAGGTGCGGGAGTGGGGTACGAGCAGTACTTC; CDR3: CASSLGAGVGYEQYF
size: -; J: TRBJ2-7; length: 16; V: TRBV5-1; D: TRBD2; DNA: TGCGCCAGCAGCTTGGTCGCAGCGGGAGCTTCCTACGAGCAGTACTTC; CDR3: CASSLVAAGASYEQYF
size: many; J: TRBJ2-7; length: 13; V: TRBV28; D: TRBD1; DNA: TGTGCCAGCGGGACAGGGTTCGATGAAGAGCAGTACTTC; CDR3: CASGTGFDEEQYF
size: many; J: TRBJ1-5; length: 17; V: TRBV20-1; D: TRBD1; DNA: TGCAGTGCTAGAGATCCAGACAGGGCTCACCACAATCAGCCCCAGCATTTT; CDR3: CSARDPDRAHHNQPQHF
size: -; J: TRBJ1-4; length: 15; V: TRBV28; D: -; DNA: TGTGCTACACAAGAGGGCCCATCAACTAATGAAAAACTGTTTTTT; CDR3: CATQEGPSTNEKLFF
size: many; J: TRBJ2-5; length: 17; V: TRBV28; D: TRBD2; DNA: TGTGCCAGCAGTTACGCGTCGGCGGGGGGGAATCAAGAGACCCAGTACTTC; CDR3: CASSYASAGGNQETQYF
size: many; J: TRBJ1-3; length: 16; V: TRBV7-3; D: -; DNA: TGTGCCAGCAGCTTAAAGGGCCCTGTGAGCGGAAACACCATATATTTT; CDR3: CASSLKGPVSGNTIYF
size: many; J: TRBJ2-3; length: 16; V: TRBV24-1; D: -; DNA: TGTGCCACCAGTGAAAGCGGGATAAGGGGGGCAGATACGCAGTATTTT; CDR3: CATSESGIRGADTQYF
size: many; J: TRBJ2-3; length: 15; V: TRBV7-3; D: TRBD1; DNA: TGTGCCAGCAGCTTAGGGCAGGGGGATACAGATACGCAGTATTTT; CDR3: CASSLGQGDTDTQYF
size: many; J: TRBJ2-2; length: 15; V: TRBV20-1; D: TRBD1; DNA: TGCAGTGCTAGAGAAGACAGGGGTAACACCGGGGAGCTGTTTTTT; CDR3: CSAREDRGNTGELFF
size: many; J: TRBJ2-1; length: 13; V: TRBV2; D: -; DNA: TGTGCCAGCAGCCGGGACACCTACAATGAGCAGTTCTTC; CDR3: CASSRDTYNEQFF
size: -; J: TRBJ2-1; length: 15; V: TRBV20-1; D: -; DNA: TGCAGTGCTACCGAAAGACACGGCCCCTACAATGAGCAGTTCTTC; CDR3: CSATERHGPYNEQFF
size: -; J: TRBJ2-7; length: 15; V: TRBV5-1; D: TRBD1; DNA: TGCGCCAGCAGCCCAACAGGGGGCGTCTTCTACGAGCAGTACTTC; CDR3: CASSPTGGVFYEQYF
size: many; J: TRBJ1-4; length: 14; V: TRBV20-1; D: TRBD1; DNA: TGCAGTGCTTGGTACGGGACAGCTAATGAAAAACTGTTTTTT; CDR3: CSAWYGTANEKLFF
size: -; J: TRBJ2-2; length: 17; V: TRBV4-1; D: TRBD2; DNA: TGCGCCAGCAGCCCTGAACTAGCGGGGGCCACCACCGGGGAGCTGTTTTTT; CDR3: CASSPELAGATTGELFF
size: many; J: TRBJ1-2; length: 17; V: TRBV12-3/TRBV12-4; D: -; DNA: TGTGCCAGCAGTTTACGCCCCGGGACAAGGATTAGGAATGGCTACACCTTC; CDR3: CASSLRPGTRIRNGYTF
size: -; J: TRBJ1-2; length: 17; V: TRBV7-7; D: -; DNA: TGTGCTAGCAGCTTAGGGGAGCTTCGACGGAATGGCTATGCCTACACCTTC; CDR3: CASSLGELRRNGYAYTF
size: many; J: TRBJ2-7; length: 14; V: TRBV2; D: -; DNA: TGTGCCAGCAGTGAGAGTCTCCCGACCTACGAGCAGTACTTC; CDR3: CASSESLPTYEQYF
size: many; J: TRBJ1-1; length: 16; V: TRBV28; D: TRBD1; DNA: TGTGCCAGCAGTTTATACAGATCCCGGGACAGGCCTGAAGCTTTCTTT; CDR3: CASSLYRSRDRPEAFF
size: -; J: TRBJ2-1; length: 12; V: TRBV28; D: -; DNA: TGTGCCAGCAGATCACCCCTGGATGAGCAGTTCTTC; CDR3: CASRSPLDEQFF
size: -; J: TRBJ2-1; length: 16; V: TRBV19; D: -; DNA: TGTGCCAGTAGTAGGGGCGCTAGCGCAAAAATTAGGGAGCAGTTCTTC; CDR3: CASSRGASAKIREQFF
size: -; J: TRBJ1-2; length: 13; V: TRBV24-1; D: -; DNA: TGTGCCACCAGTATATGGGATCGATATGGCTACACCTTC; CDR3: CATSIWDRYGYTF
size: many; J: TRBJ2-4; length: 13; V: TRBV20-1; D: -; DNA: TGCAGTGCTTATCACCGTGGGGCTGACATTCAGTACTTC; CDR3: CSAYHRGADIQYF
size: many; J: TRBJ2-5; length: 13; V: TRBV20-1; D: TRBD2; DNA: TGCAGTGCGGGCGGGGGGGCCCGAGAGACCCAGTACTTC; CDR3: CSAGGGARETQYF
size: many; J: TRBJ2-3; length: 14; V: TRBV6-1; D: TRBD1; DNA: TGTGCCGGACGCTCCCGGGACAGCAAAGATACGCAGTATTTT; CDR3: CAGRSRDSKDTQYF
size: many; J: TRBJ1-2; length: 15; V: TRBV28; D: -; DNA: TGTGCCAGCAGTGTCCCCCTCATAGGGAGTCGTGGCTACACCTTC; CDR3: CASSVPLIGSRGYTF
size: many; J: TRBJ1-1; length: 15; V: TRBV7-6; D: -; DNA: TGTGCCAGCAGCTTATCCGAGGGAGTGAACACTGAAGCTTTCTTT; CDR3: CASSLSEGVNTEAFF
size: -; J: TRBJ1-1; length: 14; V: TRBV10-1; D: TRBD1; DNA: TGCGCCAGCAGTCCCTCCAGGGGGCATACTGAAGCTTTCTTT; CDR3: CASSPSRGHTEAFF
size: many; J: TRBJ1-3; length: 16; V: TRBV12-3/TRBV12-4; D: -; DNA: TGTGCCAGCAGTGTTGACGTCGGTGCTTCTGGAAACACCATATATTTT; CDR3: CASSVDVGASGNTIYF
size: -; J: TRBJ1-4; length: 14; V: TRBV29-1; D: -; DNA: TGCAGCCTCGACCCTGGGGCATGGGATGAAAAACTGTTTTTT; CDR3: CSLDPGAWDEKLFF
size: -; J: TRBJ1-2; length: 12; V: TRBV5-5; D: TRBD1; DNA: TGTGCCAAGGGACAGGGGGTTTCTGGCTACACCTTC; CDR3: CAKGQGVSGYTF
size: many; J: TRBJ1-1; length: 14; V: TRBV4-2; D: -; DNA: TGTGCCGGCAGCCAAGATTCGTCGACGACTGAAGCTTTCTTT; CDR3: CAGSQDSSTTEAFF
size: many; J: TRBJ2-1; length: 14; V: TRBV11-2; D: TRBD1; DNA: TGTGCCAGCAGGGCCTACAGGGGAGACAATGAGCAGTTCTTC; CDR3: CASRAYRGDNEQFF
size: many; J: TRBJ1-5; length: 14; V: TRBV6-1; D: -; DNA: TGTGCCAGCAGTGAGCAGGGATTTGGTCAGCCCCAGCATTTT; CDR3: CASSEQGFGQPQHF
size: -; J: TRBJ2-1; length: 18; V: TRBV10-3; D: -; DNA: TGTGCCATCAGTGAGCCGTTCCAGAACCGGGACGGCAACAATGAGCAGTTCTTC; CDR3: CAISEPFQNRDGNNEQFF
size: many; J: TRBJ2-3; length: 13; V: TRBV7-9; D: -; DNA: TGTGCCAGCAGCTTACTCGGCACAGATACGCAGTATTTT; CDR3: CASSLLGTDTQYF
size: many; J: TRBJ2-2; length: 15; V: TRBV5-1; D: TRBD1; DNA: TGCGCCAGCAGCCAAACAGGGGGTAACACCGGGGAGCTGTTTTTT; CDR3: CASSQTGGNTGELFF
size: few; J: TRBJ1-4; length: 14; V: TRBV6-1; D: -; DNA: TGTGCCAGCAGAGAACGGGGCACTCATGAAAAACTGTTTTTT; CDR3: CASRERGTHEKLFF
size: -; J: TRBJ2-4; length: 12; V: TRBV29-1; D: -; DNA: TGCAGCGTTGGCAGGGACAAAAACATTCAGTACTTC; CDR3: CSVGRDKNIQYF
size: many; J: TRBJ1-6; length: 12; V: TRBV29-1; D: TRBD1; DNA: TGCAGCGTTCAGACAGGGGATTCACCCCTCCACTTT; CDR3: CSVQTGDSPLHF
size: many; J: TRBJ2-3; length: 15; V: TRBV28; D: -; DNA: TGTGCCAGCAGTTTGGAGGGGGGGCCGACAGATACGCAGTATTTT; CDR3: CASSLEGGPTDTQYF
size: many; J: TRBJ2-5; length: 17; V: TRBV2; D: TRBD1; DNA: TGTGCCAGCAGTGGCTCAAGGCTGGGACAGTATTTCGAGACCCAGTACTTC; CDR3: CASSGSRLGQYFETQYF